This paragraph reports one T cell receptor beta chain. Libraries were prepared by immunoSEQ multiplex PCR; TCRdb keeps only in-frame clonotypes and omits some of them. The top ten hold about 15% of the sample, which has 25,000 to 40,000 clones, about 80% seen once. This entry comes from a study of T cells in localized non-small cell lung cancer. The material sequenced was peripheral blood, taken before any cancer treatment. The receptor comes from a male donor at least 60 years old with stage III squamous cell lung carcinoma.

The chain's CDR3 is CASSLKGPIYEQYF. In DNA form, the CDR3 reads TGTGCCAGCAGTTTAAAGGGGCCCATCTACGAGCAGTACTTC. The chain joins TRBV27 to TRBJ2-7; maybe TRBD1 (5 bases). Germline CDR1 reads MNHEY; CDR2 reads SMNVEV (reference sequence). V was pared by 2 bases and J by 3 bases, with 11 bases between. The CDR3 is 14 residues long.